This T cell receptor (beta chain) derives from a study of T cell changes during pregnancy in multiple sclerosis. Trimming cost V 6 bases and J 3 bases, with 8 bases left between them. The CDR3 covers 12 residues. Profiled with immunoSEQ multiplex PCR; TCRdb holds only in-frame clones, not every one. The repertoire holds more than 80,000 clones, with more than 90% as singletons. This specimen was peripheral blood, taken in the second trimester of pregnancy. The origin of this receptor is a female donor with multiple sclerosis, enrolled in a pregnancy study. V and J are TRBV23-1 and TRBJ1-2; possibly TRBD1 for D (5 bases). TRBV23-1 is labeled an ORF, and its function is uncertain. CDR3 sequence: CASRGGDYGYTF. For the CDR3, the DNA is TGCGCCAGCAGGGGGGGGGACTATGGCTACACCTTC.